The present entry profiles one TCR beta chain with its context. These data belong to a study of cytomegalovirus exposure and HLA in healthy donors. The primer mix had 60 Vbeta and 13 Jbeta primers. The data were produced by immunoSEQ multiplex PCR, yet TCRdb's version contains in-frame clones alone and is incomplete. This table holds 45,000 to 60,000 clones, 60% to 75% found once. The TCR sequence derives from a woman aged 50 to 60 in good health and CMV-seronegative. The sequenced material came from PBMCs.

CDR3: CASTSNPRYYGYTF. CDR3 DNA: TGTGCCAGCACCTCAAACCCCAGGTACTATGGCTACACCTTC. V and J are TRBV6-6 and TRBJ1-2; D remains ambiguous. Germline values: CDR1 MNHNY, CDR2 SVGAGI (reference sequence). This CDR3 is 14 amino acids long. V was trimmed by 7 bases and J by 3 bases, leaving 15 bases between them.